The 28 T cell receptor beta chains in this list originate from one sample, sequenced in a study of CD8+ T cells in alopecia areata. Reverse transcription of extracted RNA yielded cDNA, which provided the sequencing template. Here immunoSEQ multiplex PCR was the method, and the copy in TCRdb shows in-frame clones only, minus some. The repertoire holds about 270,000 clones, with around three fifths as singletons. Treatment noted: oral pan-JAK inhibitor, 5-10 mg twice daily. Sample: CD4+ T cells sorted from blood, taken around week 54, from a patient treated with tofacitinib. These receptor sequences come from a human donor with alopecia areata.

The sample holds a few counts of this clone. The chain combines TRBV2 with TRBJ1-5, with 10 positions matching TRBD1. This CDR3 spans 13 amino acids. The germline CDR1 and CDR2 sequences are SNHLY and FYNNEI. The junction had 4 bases not matched to a gene; V was cut back by 7 bases and J by 7 bases. CDR3 amino acids: CASTLGQGQPQHF. The CDR3 nucleotides are TGTGCCAGCACCCTGGGACAGGGGCAGCCCCAGCATTTT. The full variable domain, rest sourced from reference TRBV2 and TRBJ1-5, is EPEVTQTPSHQVTQMGQEVILRCVPISNHLYFYWYRQILGQKVEFLVSFYNNEISEKSEIFDDQFSVERPDGSNFTLKIRSTKLEDSAMYFCASTLGQGQPQHFGDGTRLSIL.

Written as DNA, the CDR3 is TGCGCCAGCAGCCGCGGGACAGGGGGCCCCTACGAGCAGTACTTC. Protein sequence: CASSRGTGGPYEQYF. The chain recombines TRBV4-1 with TRBJ2-7, with TRBD1 matching over 12 bases. The CDR3 loop spans 15 amino acids. Germline V gene lookup returns CDR1 MGHRA and CDR2 YSYEKL. V was clipped by 4 bases and J by 2 bases; unmatched bases: 3.

V gene TRBV29-1 combines with J gene TRBJ2-7; D unclear. This CDR3 is 12 amino acids long. Trimming shortened V by 8 bases and J by 2 bases, and 13 bases separated the two germline ends. Germline-derived CDR1 and CDR2 are SQVTM and ANQGSEA. Here the CDR3 DNA reads TGCAGCTTCTATGCCAGTCCCTACGAGCAGTACTTC. Protein: CSFYASPYEQYF.

This sequence joins TRBV5-6 and TRBJ2-5; D possibly corresponds to TRBD2 (5 bases). The germline V and J ends were trimmed by 0 bases and 7 bases, with 7 bases remaining between them. CDR3 length: 12 residues. Looked up from germline, CDR1 is SGHDT and CDR2 is YYEEEE. This chain's CDR3 is CASSLEAGTQYF. The CDR3 DNA sequence: TGTGCCAGCAGCTTGGAGGCGGGGACCCAGTACTTC.

The table lists this clone with a count of one. J is TRBJ1-2 and V is TRBV29-1, with D possibly being TRBD1 (6 bases). Germline assignment: CDR1 SQVTM and CDR2 ANQGSEA. Deletions cut 3 bases from V and 7 bases from J, with 18 bases between. There are 14 residues in the CDR3. CDR3 nucleotide sequence: TGCAGCGTTGAGTCCGCGACGGGGGCTGGTGGCTACACCTTC. This gives the protein CSVESATGAGGYTF. Full variable domain (rest looked up from reference TRBV29-1 and TRBJ1-2): SAVISQKPSRDICQRGTSLTIQCQVDSQVTMMFWYRQQPGQSLTLIATANQGSEATYESGFVIDKFPISRPNLTFSTLTVSNMSPEDSSIYLCSVESATGAGGYTFGSGTRLTVV.

The V and J genes are TRBV30 and TRBJ2-7, with D hard to call. CDR3 length: 12 residues. V lost 4 bases and J 2 bases, leaving 9 bases between the germline ends. The germline V gene encodes CDR1 GTSNPN and CDR2 SVGIG (reference sequence). Written as DNA, the CDR3 is TGTGCCTGGAATCTAGGGACCTACGAGCAGTACTTC. This sequence encodes CAWNLGTYEQYF.

The rearrangement uses TRBV5-6 and TRBJ1-1; weak D call: TRBD1 (6 bases). Trimming took off 2 bases at V and 2 bases at J, with 16 bases between the two ends. Per the germline V gene, CDR1 is SGHDT and CDR2 is YYEEEE. The CDR3 totals 16 residues. CDR3 DNA: TGTGCCAGCAGCTTCATAACAGGGACGATTAACACTGAAGCTTTCTTT. It yields the protein CASSFITGTINTEAFF.

This clone was observed a few times. V is TRBV10-3 and J is TRBJ2-3; no firm D call. V was clipped by 6 bases and J by 0 bases, with 7 bases between them. The CDR3 consists of 13 residues. Germline V gene lookup returns CDR1 ENHRY and CDR2 SYGVKD. The chain's CDR3 is CAIRMGSTDTQYF. The CDR3 bases are TGTGCCATCAGGATGGGGAGCACAGATACGCAGTATTTT.

This chain uses TRBV6-5 with TRBJ1-2; D might be TRBD1 (5 bases). The germline V and J ends were trimmed by 4 bases and 3 bases, with 12 bases remaining between them. Germline V gene lookup returns CDR1 MNHEY and CDR2 SVGAGI. The CDR3 extends over 14 amino acids. The CDR3 DNA follows: TGTGCCAGCAGTTCACCGGGACTCCACTATGGCTACACCTTC. Translating it yields CASSSPGLHYGYTF.

The V and J genes are TRBV9 and TRBJ2-1; weak D call: TRBD2 (6 bases). The V gene lost 0 bases and the J gene lost 5 bases, with 12 bases spanning the gap. Germline V gene sequence: CDR1 SGDLS, CDR2 YYNGEE. The CDR3 is 15 residues long. Here the CDR3 DNA reads TGTGCCAGCAGCGTAGGGGGTAGCGGAAACAATGAGCAGTTCTTC. Translated, it gives CASSVGGSGNNEQFF.

This clone is a singleton in its sample. The J gene is TRBJ1-1, the V gene TRBV5-1; D call uncertain. V was pared by 2 bases and J by 5 bases, with 10 bases between. The CDR3 spans 13 residues. Per the germline V gene, CDR1 is SGHRS and CDR2 is YFSETQ. The CDR3, as DNA: TGCGCCAGCAGCTTCATCCAGGAGACTGAAGCTTTCTTT. This translates into CASSFIQETEAFF.

This clone was counted a few times. This sequence joins TRBV7-9 and TRBJ1-1; D uncertain. The CDR3 is 11 amino acids. V shed 2 bases and J shed 9 bases, with 7 bases lying between them. Germline V lookup: CDR1 SEHNR, CDR2 FQNEAQ (reference sequence). As DNA, the CDR3 is TGTGCCAGCAGCTTATTGGGTAAAGCTTTCTTT. Its translation is CASSLLGKAFF.

This clone was seen more than once but under ten times. The V gene is TRBV19, the J gene TRBJ2-1, with 9 bases that match TRBD1. The CDR3 covers 14 residues. J gave up 6 bases and V 9 bases, and 9 bases lay outside the gene matches. Germline V gene data show CDR1 as LNHDA and CDR2 as SQIVND (reference sequence). CDR3 bases: TGTGCCAGCAGGGGACAGGGTCTTGGCAATGAGCAGTTCTTC. Translating it yields CASRGQGLGNEQFF. Full variable domain (missing parts from reference TRBV19 and TRBJ2-1): DGGITQSPKYLFRKEGQNVTLSCEQNLNHDAMYWYRQDPGQGLRLIYYSQIVNDFQKGDIAEGYSVSREKKESFPLTVTSAQKNPTAFYLCASRGQGLGNEQFFGPGTRLTVL.

The genes are TRBV29-1 and TRBJ1-5, with D perhaps matching TRBD1 (5 bases). CDR1 is SQVTM and CDR2 is ANQGSEA in the germline V gene. This CDR3 is 14 amino acids long. The V gene lost 4 bases and the J gene lost 2 bases, with 12 bases spanning the gap. CDR3 amino acids: CSVVWTRGNQPQHF. Written as DNA, the CDR3 is TGCAGCGTTGTATGGACAAGGGGCAATCAGCCCCAGCATTTT.

This clone was observed a handful of times. This chain joins TRBV19 and TRBJ1-4; D gene uncertain. Deletions cut 6 bases from V and 8 bases from J, with 10 bases between. Germline V CDR1 and CDR2: LNHDA, SQIVND (reference sequence). The CDR3 extends over 12 amino acids. CDR3 loop: CASRSADEKLFF. The DNA for the CDR3 is TGTGCCAGTAGATCTGCCGACGAAAAACTGTTTTTT.

This clone was recorded a few times. The rearrangement joins TRBV5-4 to TRBJ2-3; 11 bases align to TRBD2. Germline V gene data show CDR1 as SGHNT and CDR2 as YYREEE (reference sequence). V shed 5 bases, J shed 1 base, and the junction held 0 bases outside the gene matches. The CDR3 totals 14 residues. This CDR3 reads CASRLAGGTDTQYF. CDR3 DNA sequence: TGTGCCAGCAGACTAGCGGGGGGCACAGATACGCAGTATTTT.

This chain uses TRBV4-1 with TRBJ1-1; D not certain. V was cut by 4 bases and J by 2 bases, with 14 bases left in between. This CDR3 has 15 residues. Germline CDR1 is MGHRA and CDR2 is YSYEKL. CDR3 nucleotide sequence: TGCGCCAGCAGCCCTCCCCGGGGAATCAACACTGAAGCTTTCTTT. This translates into CASSPPRGINTEAFF.

The sample holds one count of this clone. The chain is built from TRBV30 and TRBJ1-2; D not certain. CDR3 length equals 13 residues. V was cut by 4 bases and J by 8 bases, with 17 bases left in between. CDR1 is GTSNPN, CDR2 SVGIG, per germline (reference sequence). Here the CDR3 reads CAWIGSGVGGYTF. In DNA form, the CDR3 reads TGTGCCTGGATAGGGAGTGGGGTAGGCGGCTACACCTTC.

The chain links TRBV2 to TRBJ2-2; TRBD2 matches 7 bases. The J segment lost 11 bases and the V segment lost 0 bases, leaving 3 bases of the junction unmatched. Germline assignment: CDR1 SNHLY and CDR2 FYNNEI. This CDR3 has 13 residues. CDR3 sequence (DNA): TGTGCCAGCAGTGAAGCTTGGGGGGGAGAGCTGTTTTTT. Translation: CASSEAWGGELFF.

The rearrangement links TRBV7-3 to TRBJ2-3; TRBD2 matches at 7 bases. Trimming took 5 bases from V and 0 from J; bases not matched to a gene: 2. CDR1 and CDR2 from the germline V gene are SGHTA and FQGTGA. CDR3 length: 14 residues. The chain's CDR3 is CASSSSGSTDTQYF. The DNA of the CDR3 is TGTGCCAGCAGCAGTAGCGGGAGCACAGATACGCAGTATTTT.

The chain joins TRBV29-1 to TRBJ2-5; D is possibly TRBD1 or TRBD2 (5 bases each). Trimming took 4 bases from V and 4 from J, leaving 10 bases between them. This CDR3 comprises 12 residues. Germline V gives CDR1 SQVTM, CDR2 ANQGSEA. The CDR3 sequence is CSVAGGGETQYF. The CDR3 DNA follows: TGCAGCGTTGCTGGGGGTGGAGAGACCCAGTACTTC.

V and J are TRBV10-3 and TRBJ2-5, with a tentative D call TRBD1 (6 bases). This CDR3 contains 15 residues. CDR1 is ENHRY and CDR2 is SYGVKD in the germline V gene. The V end lost 2 bases, the J end lost 1 base, and 11 bases lay between the germline ends. The CDR3 sequence: CAISERGILQETQYF. The DNA of the CDR3 is TGTGCCATCAGTGAGAGGGGGATTCTCCAAGAGACCCAGTACTTC.

This clone was observed a few times. The V and J genes are TRBV29-1 and TRBJ2-3; the match to TRBD2 covers 11 bases. The CDR3 extends over 15 amino acids. Trimming removed 6 bases from V and 1 base from J; junction bases left unmatched: 6. Looked up from germline, CDR1 is SQVTM and CDR2 is ANQGSEA. In DNA form, the CDR3 reads TGCAGCGTAGACGTGACTAGCGGGGGCACAGATACGCAGTATTTT. Residues: CSVDVTSGGTDTQYF.

This chain links TRBV7-2 with TRBJ1-2; no firm D call. Germline lookup yields CDR1 SGHTA and CDR2 FQGNSA. V shed 4 bases and J shed 7 bases, with 13 bases lying between them. There are 13 residues in the CDR3. The DNA for the CDR3 is TGTGCCAGCAGCTCACCACAGCTACTTGGCTACACCTTC. Its protein product is CASSSPQLLGYTF.

The chain links TRBV9 to TRBJ2-5, with D hard to call. V lost 0 bases and J 8 bases, leaving 8 bases between the germline ends. From germline, CDR1 is SGDLS and CDR2 YYNGEE. CDR3 length equals 12 residues. The CDR3: CASSVEGGTQYF. The CDR3 bases are TGTGCCAGCAGCGTAGAGGGTGGCACCCAGTACTTC.

This clone was counted a few times. V usage is TRBV7-9 and J usage is TRBJ1-5; D is unclear. The germline V gene encodes CDR1 SEHNR and CDR2 FQNEAQ (reference sequence). Deletions cut 1 base from V and 1 base from J, with 5 bases between. The CDR3 spans 14 residues. The CDR3 DNA follows: TGTGCCAGCAGCTTAGACGGGAGCAATCAGCCCCAGCATTTT. This sequence encodes CASSLDGSNQPQHF. The whole variable domain, remainder taken from reference TRBV7-9 and TRBJ1-5, is DTGVSQNPRHKITKRGQNVTFRCDPISEHNRLYWYRQTLGQGPEFLTYFQNEAQLEKSRLLSDRFSAERPKGSFSTLEIQRTEQGDSAMYLCASSLDGSNQPQHFGDGTRLSIL.

The chain employs TRBV6-5 and TRBJ1-6; D remains unclear. CDR1 MNHEY and CDR2 SVGAGI come from the germline V gene. The CDR3 is 15 residues long. With 2 bases removed from V and 6 bases from J, the gap between germline ends came to 11 bases. In nucleotides, the CDR3 is TGTGCCAGCAGTTACGTAGGAACACTTAATTCACCCCTCCACTTT. It translates to CASSYVGTLNSPLHF.

About this clone: The junction does not match germline at one end; this may be a read error. The chain is built from TRBV7-7 and TRBJ2-5; D unclear. The CDR3 spans 12 residues. Germline CDR1 SSHAT, CDR2 FNYEAQ (reference sequence). The CDR3 sequence is CASSRDRETQYF. CDR3 DNA: TGTGCTAGCAGCCGAGACCGCGAGACCCAGTACTTC.